The 23 T cell receptor beta chains given below trace back to one sample, sequenced in a study of blood T cells in healthy people across ages. A second 7 to 11 cycle PCR used barcoded and J-beta primers. MiXCR, applied by TCRdb to the 5' RACE reads, yields one record per CDR3 protein. The sample includes approximately 760,000 distinct CDR3 sequences, just under 25% seen only once; the top ten take 9.4%. This sample was shared with a second study, whose subject was T cells of mothers and their children.

Sequencing input: blood. The receptors originated from a boy younger than 18 in good health.

This clonotype was found a few times. The junction shows a germline mismatch at one end, possibly a read error. The V gene is TRBV4-1, the J gene TRBJ1-6; 10 nucleotides line up with TRBD1. The CDR3 consists of 16 residues. Germline-derived CDR1 and CDR2 are MGHRA and YSYEKL. DNA for the CDR3: TGCGCCGGCAGCCATGGCCTGGGACAGGGGAATTCACCCCTCCACTTT. Amino acid sequence: CAGSHGLGQGNSPLHF.

This clonotype was observed a few times. This chain connects TRBV9 to TRBJ2-7; either TRBD1 or TRBD2 may supply D (6 bases each). The germline V and J ends were trimmed by 3 bases and 1 base, with 11 bases remaining between them. This CDR3 comprises 14 residues. CDR1 and CDR2 from the germline V gene are SGDLS and YYNGEE. The CDR3 region is CASSATGASYEQYF. In DNA, the CDR3 is TGTGCCAGCAGCGCCACGGGGGCATCCTACGAGCAGTACTTC.

This clonotype occurred a few times. This chain connects TRBV23-1 to TRBJ2-1; tentative D call: TRBD2 (7 bases). TRBV23-1 counts as an open reading frame of uncertain function. This CDR3 region has 14 residues. The ends were cut back, 7 bases at V and 4 bases at J, with 14 bases in the middle. CDR3 in DNA: TGCGCCAGCACCTTAAAGGGGGGGTACAATGAGCAGTTCTTC. Amino acid sequence: CASTLKGGYNEQFF.

This clonotype occurred a few times. This rearrangement joins TRBV4-2 to TRBJ2-7, with 7 bases lining up with TRBD1. This CDR3 region has 16 residues. Germline V CDR1 and CDR2: LGHNA, YNFKEQ. With V trimmed by 0 bases and J by 5 bases, 10 bases remained unmatched. CDR3: CASSQEGTVQLNEQYF. CDR3 sequence (DNA): TGTGCCAGCAGCCAAGAGGGGACAGTTCAGCTTAACGAGCAGTACTTC.

This clonotype appeared many times. The CDR3 nucleotides are TGTGCCAGCAGCAAACGACGGGGTATGGTGGGAGGGGACAATGAGCAGTTCTTC. Its translation is CASSKRRGMVGGDNEQFF. V gene TRBV21-1 combines with J gene TRBJ2-1; TRBD2, the table's D call, was not compared with the DNA. TRBV21-1 is a documented pseudogene. The CDR3 covers 18 residues.

Only a few counts were recorded for this clonotype. This chain joins TRBV2 and TRBJ1-1; perhaps TRBD1 as D (6 bases). The germline V gene has CDR1 SNHLY and CDR2 FYNNEI. This CDR3 is built from 14 residues. V lost 1 base to trimming and J lost 3 bases, with 9 bases between them. DNA for the CDR3: TGTGCCAGCAGTGAAGAGGGGGTGGACACTGAAGCTTTCTTT. Translating gives CASSEEGVDTEAFF. Based on the CDR3 plus reference TRBV2 and TRBJ1-1, the full variable domain is EPEVTQTPSHQVTQMGQEVILRCVPISNHLYFYWYRQILGQKVEFLVSFYNNEISEKSEIFDDQFSVERPDGSNFTLKIRSTKLEDSAMYFCASSEEGVDTEAFFGQGTRLTVV.

In its sample, this clonotype was seen a few times. V usage is TRBV5-1 and J usage is TRBJ2-3; 8 bases align to TRBD2. With V trimmed by 2 bases and J by 3 bases, 8 bases remained unmatched. Germline lookup yields CDR1 SGHRS and CDR2 YFSETQ. This CDR3 is built from 16 residues. CDR3: CASSLNSGVGTDTQYF. CDR3 nucleotide sequence: TGCGCCAGCAGCTTAAATAGCGGGGTGGGTACAGATACGCAGTATTTT.

As concerns this clonotype: At one end the junction does not follow the germline gene, possibly because of a read error. V is TRBV28 and J is TRBJ2-1; 8 bases map to TRBD2. CDR3 length equals 14 residues. Germline CDR1 is MDHEN and CDR2 is SYDVKM. The CDR3 here is CASKTSGNYNERFF. The CDR3 coding sequence is TGTGCCAGCAAAACTAGCGGAAACTACAATGAGCGGTTCTTC.

The V and J genes are TRBV18 and TRBJ1-5; the D is unclear. V lost 2 bases to trimming and J lost 4 bases, with 6 bases between them. Per germline, CDR1 KGHSH and CDR2 LQKENI. This CDR3 comprises 13 residues. CDR3: CASSPSENQPQHF. DNA of the CDR3: TGTGCCAGCTCACCATCTGAGAATCAGCCCCAGCATTTT.

This sequence joins TRBV5-6 and TRBJ2-1; TRBD2 agrees at 13 bases. Germline V gene data show CDR1 as SGHDT and CDR2 as YYEEEE. Unmatched junction bases numbered 9, after V lost 1 base and J lost 8 bases. The CDR3 runs 17 residues. Here the CDR3 reads CASSLPGTSGTMDEQFF. The CDR3 DNA sequence: TGTGCCAGCAGCTTGCCCGGGACTAGCGGGACTATGGATGAGCAGTTCTTC.

This clonotype was observed a few times. V gene TRBV12-3 or TRBV12-4 combines with J gene TRBJ2-7; no reliable D call. The ends were cut back, 0 bases at V and 2 bases at J, with 5 bases in the middle. The CDR3 spans 13 residues. This chain's CDR3 is CASSLADAYEQYF. CDR3 DNA: TGTGCCAGCAGTTTAGCGGACGCCTACGAGCAGTACTTC.

This clonotype was counted a few times. The chain couples TRBV5-1 to TRBJ2-2; 8 bases map to TRBD1. CDR3 length: 15 residues. The trim removed 3 bases at V and 6 bases at J, leaving 7 bases unmatched. Germline V lookup: CDR1 SGHRS, CDR2 YFSETQ. The CDR3 coding sequence is TGCGCCAGCAGCTCCGATCCACAGGGGGCCGGGGAGCTGTTTTTT. Translated, it gives CASSSDPQGAGELFF.

The J gene is TRBJ2-1, the V gene TRBV12-3 or TRBV12-4, with a possible D match to TRBD1 (5 bases). The length of the CDR3 is 13 residues. Trimming shortened V by 3 bases and J by 6 bases, and 9 bases separated the two germline ends. The CDR3 sequence is CASSLPGFNEQFF. The CDR3 coding sequence is TGTGCCAGCAGTTTGCCAGGGTTCAATGAGCAGTTCTTC.

This chain links TRBV12-3 or TRBV12-4 with TRBJ2-3; TRBD2 matches at 13 bases. V shed 5 bases, J shed 4 bases, and the junction held 9 bases outside the gene matches. The CDR3 extends over 17 amino acids. The CDR3 DNA reads as TGTGCCAGCAGTATCGGCGGACTAGCGGGAGCCCCAGATACGCAGTATTTT. Amino acids: CASSIGGLAGAPDTQYF.

The rearrangement joins TRBV29-1 to TRBJ2-3; the match to TRBD1 covers 8 bases. In germline, CDR1 is SQVTM, CDR2 ANQGSEA. The CDR3 runs 14 residues. Trimming took 6 bases from V and 0 from J; bases not matched to a gene: 5. This CDR3 is CSVDRDRSTDTQYF. The DNA of the CDR3 is TGCAGCGTCGATCGGGACAGGAGCACAGATACGCAGTATTTT.

The rearrangement uses TRBV5-1 and TRBJ1-1; D not resolved. V was cut by 1 base and J by 1 base, with 8 bases left in between. Germline V CDR1 and CDR2: SGHRS, YFSETQ. The CDR3 is 14 amino acids. This chain's CDR3 is CASSLLPPNTEAFF. Written as DNA, the CDR3 is TGCGCCAGCAGCTTGCTACCGCCGAACACTGAAGCTTTCTTT.

The CDR3 spells CSVPKTDGSSYNEQFF. CDR3 coding DNA: TGCAGCGTGCCTAAGACGGACGGGAGCTCCTACAATGAGCAGTTCTTC. The genes are TRBV29-1 and TRBJ2-1; tentatively, D is TRBD2 (6 bases). The ends were cut back, 6 bases at V and 0 bases at J, with 18 bases in the middle. CDR1 and CDR2 from the germline V gene are SQVTM and ANQGSEA. The CDR3 length is 16 residues.

This clonotype came up a few times. The rearrangement links TRBV18 to TRBJ2-6; D may be TRBD1 or TRBD2 (5 bases each). With 0 bases removed from V and 2 bases from J, the gap between germline ends came to 20 bases. CDR1 is KGHSH and CDR2 is LQKENI in the germline V gene. The CDR3 is 20 residues long. The chain's CDR3 is CASSPPYSIGTGAGANVLTF. Here the CDR3 DNA reads TGTGCCAGCTCACCACCATACTCCATAGGGACGGGCGCTGGGGCCAACGTCCTGACTTTC. Variable domain in full (rest from reference TRBV18 and TRBJ2-6): NAGVMQNPRHLVRRRGQEARLRCSPMKGHSHVYWYRQLPEEGLKFMVYLQKENIIDESGMPKERFSAEFPKEGPSILRIQQVVRGDSAAYFCASSPPYSIGTGAGANVLTFGAGSRLTVL.

This clonotype has more than one count but fewer than ten. CDR3 DNA: TGTGCCAGCAGCCTTTACCGACTAGCGGGGGGGCCAGAGACCCAGTACTTC. As protein: CASSLYRLAGGPETQYF. The V gene is TRBV14, the J gene TRBJ2-5; TRBD2 matches 14 bases. V lost 4 bases and J lost 4; bases outside the gene matches: 8. The CDR3 spans 17 residues. CDR1 is SGHDN and CDR2 is FVKESK in the germline V gene.

The chain employs TRBV5-1 and TRBJ2-7; possibly TRBD1 for D (5 bases). CDR3 length equals 13 residues. Trimming took off 3 bases at V and 1 base at J, with 8 bases between the two ends. From germline, CDR1 is SGHRS and CDR2 YFSETQ. The CDR3 loop reads CASSSKGSYEQYF. In DNA, the CDR3 is TGCGCCAGCAGCTCGAAGGGGTCCTACGAGCAGTACTTC.

The chain uses TRBV7-8 and TRBJ2-1; TRBD2 is a possible D gene (5 bases). Germline V gene lookup returns CDR1 SGHVS and CDR2 FQNEAQ. V shed 4 bases and J shed 1 base, with 11 bases lying between them. This CDR3 contains 15 residues. For the CDR3, the DNA is TGTGCCAGCAGCTCTGAGCGGTTTTCCTACAATGAGCAGTTCTTC. Amino acid sequence: CASSSERFSYNEQFF. The whole variable domain, remainder taken from reference TRBV7-8 and TRBJ2-1, is GAGVSQSPRYKVAKRGQDVALRCDPISGHVSLFWYQQALGQGPEFLTYFQNEAQLDKSGLPSDRFFAERPEGSVSTLKIQRTQQEDSAVYLCASSSERFSYNEQFFGPGTRLTVL.

The sample holds a few counts of this clonotype. This sequence joins TRBV24-1 and TRBJ2-7; 7 positions match TRBD2. The junction had 1 base not matched to a gene; V was cut back by 5 bases and J by 7 bases. Germline values: CDR1 KGHDR, CDR2 SFDVKD. CDR3 length equals 11 residues. The CDR3, as DNA: TGTGCCACCAGTGCCGGGGGGGAGCAGTACTTC. Translation: CATSAGGEQYF.

This chain uses TRBV7-9 with TRBJ1-2; 7 bases fit TRBD1. The CDR3 is 16 amino acids. V lost 4 bases and J lost 2; bases outside the gene matches: 10. CDR1 SEHNR and CDR2 FQNEAQ come from the germline V gene (reference sequence). CDR3 sequence: CASSSATTGPNYGYTF. DNA of the CDR3: TGTGCCAGCAGCTCAGCAACGACAGGGCCGAACTATGGCTACACCTTC.